This T cell receptor (beta chain) was identified in a study of beta chain features in type 1 diabetes. Findings and caveats of the study: TCRB CDR3 length was moderately but significantly reduced in all four CD4+ subsets of Type 1 diabetes patients.

This clone turned up a few times. Its antigen is currently unknown. The V end lost 5 bases, the J end lost 3 bases, and 14 bases lay between the germline ends. The CDR3 totals 14 residues. CDR1 is SGDLS, CDR2 YYNGEE, per germline. Every bit of the isolated RNA underwent reverse transcription, so sequencing read expressed TCRB transcripts. Libraries were prepared by immunoSEQ multiplex PCR; TCRdb keeps only in-frame clonotypes and omits some of them. The table has 600,000 to 700,000 clones, 12% seen once. V usage is TRBV9 and J usage is TRBJ1-1, with D possibly being TRBD1 (6 bases). The TCR originated in a young man with type 1 diabetes. The sample consisted of naive CD4+ T cells from blood. The CDR3 nucleotides are TGTGCCAGCAGTTGGAGGGGGGACGACACTGAAGCTTTCTTT. Amino acid sequence: CASSWRGDDTEAFF.